This T cell receptor beta chain originates from a study of blood T cell repertoires in COVID-19. In the study overall: The study drew acute and convalescent COVID-19 samples from the United States, Italy and Spain.

How the authors handled the data: Amplification from reference gene primers served as the basis for estimated nucleated cell counts. The repertoire was sequenced with immunoSEQ multiplex PCR; TCRdb's copy has only in-frame clones and lacks some. V, J and clone size derive from that table, while D and trimming were established from the DNA sequence. The sample records under 250,000 clones, 83% being singletons. The trim removed 5 bases at V and 0 bases at J, leaving 1 base unmatched. There are 14 residues in the CDR3. Looked up from germline, CDR1 is LNHDA and CDR2 is SQIVND (reference sequence). The TCR was taken from a woman aged 40 to 50 with active or convalescent COVID-19. The rearrangement links TRBV19 to TRBJ2-1; 7 bases map to TRBD2. The sample comprised peripheral blood. DNA of the CDR3: TGTGCCAGTAGTCAGCGGGGCTCCTACAATGAGCAGTTCTTC. It codes for CASSQRGSYNEQFF.